This T cell receptor (beta chain) was recovered during a study of blood T cell repertoires in COVID-19. Study-level background: Sources were T cells, B-cell-depleted T cells, or PBMCs; the material itself was cDNA or gDNA.

Participants were placed into cohorts based on the clinical history they reported. Under the authors' procedure: Nucleated cell counts were estimated from reference gene primer amplification. The repertoire was sequenced with immunoSEQ multiplex PCR; TCRdb's copy has only in-frame clones and lacks some. V and J calls and clone size are given by that table; D and trimming were obtained from the DNA. Seen here are roughly 220,000 clones, 80% to 90% observed once, and the top ten hold roughly 15%. Deletions cut 2 bases from V and 5 bases from J, with 13 bases between. CDR1 and CDR2 (germline): KGHSH, LQKENI. CDR3 length equals 14 residues.

The rearrangement uses TRBV18 and TRBJ2-7; a possible D gene is TRBD2 (5 bases). The clonotype originates from a woman aged 50 to 65 with acute COVID-19. Sequences were obtained from PBMCs or T cells enriched from blood (not recorded which). CDR3 region: CASSPWALGDEQYF. DNA of the CDR3: TGTGCCAGCTCACCATGGGCCCTCGGGGACGAGCAGTACTTC.